This TCR beta chain was sequenced during a study of T cell responses to AZD1222 COVID-19 vaccine. Study summary: Pooled samples include second doses given at about 4 or 12 weeks.

Method: immunoSEQ multiplex PCR; TCRdb's copy keeps in-frame clones and lacks some. The data hold 100,000 or so clones, with about 82% observed a single time. Study-wide results and limits: White British donors predominated, females outnumbered males, and clonal diversity was possibly underestimated. All repertoire sampling was performed exclusively after the peak T cell response.

The CDR3 covers 15 residues. The ends were cut back, 4 bases at V and 2 bases at J, with 15 bases in the middle. The V gene's germline CDR1 is SGDLS and CDR2 YYNGEE. With regard to this clone: Its antigen is undetermined.

The sequencing here drew on peripheral blood, taken on day 0 of AZD1222 vaccination. The receptor was isolated from an adult in good health. The chain uses TRBV9 and TRBJ1-2; a possible D gene is TRBD1 (6 bases). CDR3 sequence: CASSSTGTPNYGYTF. The CDR3, as DNA: TGTGCCAGCAGCTCTACCGGGACACCGAACTATGGCTACACCTTC.